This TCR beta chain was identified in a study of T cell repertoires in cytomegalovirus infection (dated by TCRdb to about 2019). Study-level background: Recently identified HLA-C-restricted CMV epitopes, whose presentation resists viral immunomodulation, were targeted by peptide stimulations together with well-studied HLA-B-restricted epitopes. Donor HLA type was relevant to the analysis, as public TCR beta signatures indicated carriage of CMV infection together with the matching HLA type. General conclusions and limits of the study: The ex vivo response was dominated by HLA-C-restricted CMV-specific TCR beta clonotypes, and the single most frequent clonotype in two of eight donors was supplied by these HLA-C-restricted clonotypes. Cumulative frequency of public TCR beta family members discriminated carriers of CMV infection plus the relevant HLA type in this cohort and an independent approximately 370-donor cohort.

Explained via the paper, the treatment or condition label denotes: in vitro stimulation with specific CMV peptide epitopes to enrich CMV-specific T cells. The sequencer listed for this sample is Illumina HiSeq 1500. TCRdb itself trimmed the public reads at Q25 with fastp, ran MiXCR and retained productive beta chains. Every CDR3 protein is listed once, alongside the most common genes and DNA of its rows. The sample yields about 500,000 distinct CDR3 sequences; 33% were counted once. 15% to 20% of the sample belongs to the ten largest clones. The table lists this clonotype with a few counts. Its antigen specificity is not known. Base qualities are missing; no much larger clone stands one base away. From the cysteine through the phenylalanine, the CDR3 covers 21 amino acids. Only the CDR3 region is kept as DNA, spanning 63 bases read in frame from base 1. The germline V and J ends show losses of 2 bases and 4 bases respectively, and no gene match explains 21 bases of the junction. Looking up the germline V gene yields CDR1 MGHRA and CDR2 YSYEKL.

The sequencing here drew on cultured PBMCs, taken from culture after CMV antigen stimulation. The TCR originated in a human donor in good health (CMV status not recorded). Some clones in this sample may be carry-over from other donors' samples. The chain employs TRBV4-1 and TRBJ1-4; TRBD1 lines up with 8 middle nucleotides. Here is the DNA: TGCGCCAGCAGCCAACAGAGACAGGGGAGGGATTTTAGGAGGATTAATGAAAAACTGTTTTTT. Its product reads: CASSQQRQGRDFRRINEKLFF.